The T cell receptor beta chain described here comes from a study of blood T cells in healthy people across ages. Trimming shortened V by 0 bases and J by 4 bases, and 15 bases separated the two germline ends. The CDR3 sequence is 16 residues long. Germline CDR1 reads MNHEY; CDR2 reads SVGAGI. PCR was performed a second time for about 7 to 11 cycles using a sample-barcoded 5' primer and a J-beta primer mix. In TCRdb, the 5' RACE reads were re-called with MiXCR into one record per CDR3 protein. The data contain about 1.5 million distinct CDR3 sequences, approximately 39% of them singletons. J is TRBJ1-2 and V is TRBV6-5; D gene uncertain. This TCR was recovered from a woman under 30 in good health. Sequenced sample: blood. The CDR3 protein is CASSYSVEPRFYGYTF. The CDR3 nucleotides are TGTGCCAGCAGTTACTCGGTTGAGCCTCGTTTCTATGGCTACACCTTC.